The 31 T cell receptor beta chains reported below all come from one sample, sequenced in a study of T cells in Graves' hyperthyroidism and ophthalmopathy. There were TCR beta CDR3 regions amplified from RNA transcripts. TCR CDR3 underwent first-round RT-PCR with the HTBI primer set. One entry per CDR3 protein, called by TCRdb with MiXCR from the multiplex PCR reads. The table includes just under 750,000 distinct CDR3 sequences, under 45% detected once. The sequencing input was blood. Receptor source: a woman aged 40 to 50 with Graves' hyperthyroidism.

The chain combines TRBV7-2 with TRBJ2-2; 12 bases line up with TRBD2. V lost 4 bases and J lost 4; bases outside the gene matches: 4. CDR1 is SGHTA, CDR2 FQGNSA, per germline. The length of the CDR3 is 16 residues. The CDR3 coding sequence is TGTGCCAGCAGCTGGAGGACTAGCGGGGCCACCGGGGAGCTGTTTTTT. This encodes CASSWRTSGATGELFF.

This clonotype has at least ten counts. CDR3 residues: CATSPTGPNEKLFF. The CDR3 region has the DNA TGTGCCACCAGCCCAACCGGCCCCAATGAAAAACTGTTTTTT. The V call is TRBV24-1, the J call TRBJ1-4; no reliable D call. Germline V gives CDR1 KGHDR, CDR2 SFDVKD. The CDR3 loop spans 14 amino acids. Trimming left V 7 bases short and J 5 bases short, with 13 bases between.

This chain uses TRBV12-3 or TRBV12-4 with TRBJ2-2; D is ambiguous. This CDR3 contains 13 residues. The V and J ends lost 2 bases and 2 bases respectively, with 3 bases between them. The CDR3 DNA sequence: TGTGCCAGCAGTTTAAAAAACACCGGGGAGCTGTTTTTT. This sequence encodes CASSLKNTGELFF.

This clonotype came up a few times. V is TRBV7-8 and J is TRBJ2-7; 7 positions agree with TRBD1. The ends lost 4 bases at V and 2 bases at J; junction bases unmatched: 5. CDR1 is SGHVS and CDR2 is FQNEAQ in the germline V gene. The CDR3 is made up of 14 amino acids. The CDR3 nucleotides read TGTGCCAGCAGCTACCGGACAGGAGCCTACGAGCAGTACTTC. Translating it yields CASSYRTGAYEQYF. The whole variable domain, remainder taken from reference TRBV7-8 and TRBJ2-7, is GAGVSQSPRYKVAKRGQDVALRCDPISGHVSLFWYQQALGQGPEFLTYFQNEAQLDKSGLPSDRFFAERPEGSVSTLKIQRTQQEDSAVYLCASSYRTGAYEQYFGPGTRLTVT.

Remarks on this clonotype: This clone may be a read error of a much larger clone one base away. J is TRBJ1-5 and V is TRBV2; tentative D call: TRBD1 (5 bases). V was shortened by 4 bases and J by 10 bases, with 14 bases between the two germline ends. The CDR3 consists of 13 residues. Germline V gives CDR1 SNHLY, CDR2 FYNNEI. The CDR3 bases are TGTGCCAGCAGTGGAGGTCAGGGAGGACCCCAGCATTTT. Translation gives CASSGGQGGPQHF.

This clonotype was seen a handful of times. V and J are TRBV5-1 and TRBJ1-1; 7 positions agree with TRBD1. The CDR3 is 15 amino acids. Germline-derived CDR1 and CDR2 are SGHRS and YFSETQ. Trimming cost V 4 bases and J 4 bases; bases outside gene matches: 10. The CDR3 sequence: CASSQTGVSATEAFF. The CDR3 DNA is TGCGCCAGCAGCCAAACAGGGGTTTCGGCCACTGAAGCTTTCTTT.

The V call is TRBV20-1, the J call TRBJ2-5, with 11 bases lining up with TRBD2. CDR3 length: 16 residues. Germline lookup yields CDR1 DFQATT and CDR2 SNEGSKA (reference sequence). With V trimmed by 1 base and J by 1 base, 5 bases remained unmatched. CDR3 in DNA: TGCAGTGCTAGAGTAGCACTAGCGGGGGTCCAAGAGACCCAGTACTTC. Protein product: CSARVALAGVQETQYF.

The genes are TRBV7-9 and TRBJ2-7; TRBD2 is a possible D gene (5 bases). This CDR3 contains 14 residues. V lost 6 bases, J lost 7 bases, and 19 bases lay in between. Germline V gives CDR1 SEHNR, CDR2 FQNEAQ (reference sequence). The CDR3 loop reads CASSFRDLSGEQYF. The CDR3 coding sequence is TGTGCCAGCAGTTTTCGGGATTTATCGGGGGAGCAGTACTTC. Using reference TRBV7-9 and TRBJ2-7 for the parts outside the CDR3, the full variable domain is DTGVSQNPRHKITKRGQNVTFRCDPISEHNRLYWYRQTLGQGPEFLTYFQNEAQLEKSRLLSDRFSAERPKGSFSTLEIQRTEQGDSAMYLCASSFRDLSGEQYFGPGTRLTVT.

This clonotype showed up just once. This chain joins TRBV7-6 and TRBJ2-2; D may be TRBD1 or TRBD2 (6 bases each). The germline V and J ends were trimmed by 1 base and 7 bases, with 13 bases remaining between them. Looked up from germline, CDR1 is SGHVS and CDR2 is FNYEAQ. CDR3 length: 15 amino acids. Written as DNA, the CDR3 is TGTGCCAGCAGCTTAGTTGGGGGGCGCGGCGGGGAGCTGTTTTTT. This codes for CASSLVGGRGGELFF.

The chain has TRBV9 and TRBJ2-7; TRBD2 might be the D (7 bases). Trimming shortened V by 4 bases and J by 2 bases, and 16 bases separated the two germline ends. The CDR3 contains 15 residues. Germline-derived CDR1 and CDR2 are SGDLS and YYNGEE. CDR3 amino acids: CASSTDGGPPYEQYF. The CDR3 coding sequence is TGTGCCAGCAGCACCGACGGGGGGCCCCCCTACGAGCAGTACTTC.

The CDR3 sequence is CASSQDRGGEKLFF. The CDR3 DNA sequence: TGTGCCAGCAGCCAGGACAGGGGTGGAGAAAAACTGTTTTTT. The chain is built from TRBV11-2 and TRBJ1-4, with 9 bases aligning to TRBD1. Germline V lookup: CDR1 SGHAT, CDR2 FQNNGV. The CDR3 covers 14 residues. The J segment lost 8 bases and the V segment lost 5 bases, leaving 6 bases of the junction unmatched.

This clonotype was detected only a few times. V is TRBV12-3 or TRBV12-4 and J is TRBJ1-5; perhaps TRBD1 as D (6 bases). The CDR3 contains 17 residues. Trimming shortened V by 6 bases and J by 7 bases, and 25 bases separated the two germline ends. In nucleotides, the CDR3 is TGTGCCAGCAGCCAAGATTCTCCGGGGGACATCGGCCAGCCCCAGCATTTT. Its protein is CASSQDSPGDIGQPQHF.

About this clonotype itself: This may be a read error, as it is one base from a much larger clone. The chain recombines TRBV29-1 with TRBJ1-1; 9 positions match TRBD1. This CDR3 contains 16 residues. Germline V gene lookup returns CDR1 SQVTM and CDR2 ANQGSEA. Trimming took 6 bases from V and 5 from J; bases not matched to a gene: 16. CDR3 sequence reads: CSVLSRTGGGGTEAFF. In DNA form, the CDR3 reads TGCAGCGTCCTATCCCGAACAGGGGGCGGGGGGACTGAAGCTTTCTTT.

This clonotype was observed a handful of times. The J gene is TRBJ2-7, the V gene TRBV7-9; TRBD2 is a possible D gene (6 bases). Germline CDR1 is SEHNR and CDR2 is FQNEAQ (reference sequence). The CDR3 consists of 17 residues. V lost 5 bases and J 7 bases, leaving 27 bases between the germline ends. In nucleotides, the CDR3 is TGTGCCAGCAGCGGGGAGTCCGGTCGGGGGAGGCCGCGGGAGCAGTACTTC. Its protein is CASSGESGRGRPREQYF.

As for this clonotype: A much larger clone lies one base from this, so it may be a read error. The gene calls are TRBV7-8 and TRBJ2-5; 7 bases are a match to TRBD1. The CDR3 loop spans 14 amino acids. The V gene's germline CDR1 is SGHVS and CDR2 FQNEAQ. The CDR3 DNA follows: TGTGCCAGCAGTTCGAAGGGACAGCAAGAGATCCAGTACTTC. This codes for CASSSKGQQEIQYF.

J is TRBJ2-7 and V is TRBV7-9; TRBD2 might be the D (6 bases). The J call may be incorrect, as the DNA end agrees better with TRBJ2-1. This CDR3 contains 16 residues. Germline V gene lookup returns CDR1 SEHNR and CDR2 FQNEAQ (reference sequence). The CDR3 DNA follows: TGTGCCAGCAGCTTAGCGGCGGGAAGAAGTGGCAATGAGCAGTTCTTC. Its translation is CASSLAAGRSGNEQFF.

In the case of this clonotype: Compared with germline, one end of the junction differs, possibly owing to a read error. The chain couples TRBV7-9 to TRBJ1-2, with 9 bases lining up with TRBD1. The CDR3 runs 18 residues. The germline gives CDR1 SEHNR, CDR2 FQNEAQ (reference sequence). CDR3 loop: CAGSEEGVRGTGIGGYTF. DNA for the CDR3: TGTGCCGGCAGCGAGGAGGGGGTCCGCGGGACAGGGATCGGTGGCTACACCTTC.

This clonotype was seen ten or more times. The rearrangement links TRBV7-8 to TRBJ1-2, with D hard to call. Per the germline V gene, CDR1 is SGHVS and CDR2 is FQNEAQ. Trimming took 1 base from V and 6 from J, leaving 9 bases between them. The CDR3 is made up of 13 amino acids. CDR3 protein: CASSLVWSDGYTF. The CDR3 DNA follows: TGTGCCAGCAGCTTAGTTTGGTCAGATGGCTACACCTTC.

The chain is built from TRBV19 and TRBJ2-3, with 14 bases lining up with TRBD2. Germline assignment: CDR1 LNHDA and CDR2 SQIVND (reference sequence). The CDR3 is made up of 18 amino acids. Trimming at V came to 9 bases and at J to 5 bases, leaving 16 bases not matched to a gene. CDR3 in amino acids: CASSLGRLAGGPGDTQYF. In DNA, the CDR3 is TGTGCCAGCAGCTTAGGAAGACTAGCGGGGGGGCCTGGAGATACGCAGTATTTT.

The chain joins TRBV7-2 to TRBJ2-1, with D perhaps TRBD1 or TRBD2 (5 bases each). CDR3 length equals 16 residues. CDR1 SGHTA and CDR2 FQGNSA come from the germline V gene. Trimming took off 1 base at V and 1 base at J, with 11 bases between the two ends. The CDR3 loop is CASSLGGPRSYNEQFF. As DNA, the CDR3 is TGTGCCAGCAGCTTAGGGGGACCGCGTTCCTACAATGAGCAGTTCTTC.

This clonotype has more than one count but fewer than ten. The germline gene is not matched at one end of the junction; a read error may be the cause. The genes are TRBV7-2 and TRBJ2-2, with TRBD2 as a possible D gene (6 bases). The CDR3 length is 14 residues. Germline values: CDR1 SGHTA, CDR2 FQGNSA. CDR3 sequence: CASSLARSAGELFF. The CDR3 region has the DNA TGTGCCAGCAGCCTAGCGCGGTCGGCCGGGGAGCTGTTTTTT.

The rearrangement uses TRBV7-6 and TRBJ2-5; D is uncertain. Looked up from germline, CDR1 is SGHVS and CDR2 is FNYEAQ. Trimming removed 5 bases from V and 7 bases from J, with 5 bases in between. CDR3 length equals 10 residues. In DNA, the CDR3 is TGTGCCAGCAGCCCTTCGACCCAGTACTTC. This gives the protein CASSPSTQYF.

In its sample, this clonotype was seen many times. The V gene is TRBV2, the J gene TRBJ1-4; no clear D gene. Trimming pared 8 bases from V and 7 bases from J, leaving 17 bases between. The CDR3 is 14 amino acids. Germline V gene data show CDR1 as SNHLY and CDR2 as FYNNEI. CDR3 protein: CASRRRDLFEKLFF. CDR3 nucleotide sequence: TGTGCCAGCCGTAGGAGGGATCTTTTTGAAAAACTGTTTTTT.

The chain is built from TRBV7-9 and TRBJ2-3; maybe TRBD2 (5 bases). V lost 4 bases and J 2 bases, leaving 16 bases between the germline ends. The CDR3 runs to 16 residues. Looked up from germline, CDR1 is SEHNR and CDR2 is FQNEAQ (reference sequence). The CDR3 DNA follows: TGTGCCAGCAGCTCCAATAATGATCGGGACACAGATACGCAGTATTTT. Amino acid sequence: CASSSNNDRDTDTQYF. Based on the CDR3 plus reference TRBV7-9 and TRBJ2-3, the full variable domain is DTGVSQNPRHKITKRGQNVTFRCDPISEHNRLYWYRQTLGQGPEFLTYFQNEAQLEKSRLLSDRFSAERPKGSFSTLEIQRTEQGDSAMYLCASSSNNDRDTDTQYFGPGTRLTVL.

The rearrangement joins TRBV6-2 or TRBV6-3 to TRBJ1-5; 9 bases are a match to TRBD1. This CDR3 spans 16 amino acids. CDR1 is MNHEY, CDR2 SVGEGT, per germline. V shed 6 bases, J shed 4 bases, and the junction held 10 bases outside the gene matches. The CDR3 DNA is TGTGCCAGCAGAGAAGGGGACAGGGTTGGGAATCAGCCCCAGCATTTT. Protein sequence: CASREGDRVGNQPQHF.

The V gene is TRBV20-1, the J gene TRBJ1-5; tentatively, D is TRBD1 (5 bases). Germline CDR1 reads DFQATT; CDR2 reads SNEGSKA (reference sequence). The CDR3 contains 16 residues. With 3 bases removed from V and 4 bases from J, the gap between germline ends came to 19 bases. The CDR3 DNA follows: TGCAGTGCTAGCGGGGACGTAGAAGTTAAGAATCAGCCCCAGCATTTT. Translation: CSASGDVEVKNQPQHF.

There are many counts of this clonotype. The J gene is TRBJ1-2, the V gene TRBV10-3, with D possibly matching TRBD1 (6 bases). V shed 6 bases and J shed 6 bases, with 23 bases lying between them. CDR3 length: 16 amino acids. Germline assignment: CDR1 ENHRY and CDR2 SYGVKD. DNA for the CDR3: TGTGCCATCAGCACAGGGTCTCAGGCTGAGAGGCATGGCTACACCTTC. It codes for CAISTGSQAERHGYTF.

The count of this clonotype is one. A much larger clone differs from this one at a single base, so this may be a read error. The V call is TRBV28, the J call TRBJ1-5, with D uncertain. Germline CDR1 MDHEN, CDR2 SYDVKM. The CDR3 extends over 11 amino acids. V was trimmed by 5 bases and J by 7 bases, leaving 6 bases between them. CDR3: CASSTAQPQHF. CDR3 nucleotides: TGTGCCAGCAGTACAGCGCAGCCCCAGCATTTT.

Many counts were recorded for this clonotype. The V call is TRBV25-1, the J call TRBJ1-2, with a possible D match to TRBD1 (5 bases). V was clipped by 4 bases and J by 6 bases, with 12 bases between them. CDR3 length equals 13 residues. The germline V gene has CDR1 MGHDK and CDR2 SYGVNS. The CDR3 sequence is CASSGRGPHGYTF. CDR3 DNA: TGTGCCAGCAGTGGCCGGGGACCCCATGGCTACACCTTC.

This clonotype was recorded many times. The rearrangement joins TRBV7-3 to TRBJ2-7; 8 bases agree with TRBD1. CDR1 and CDR2 (germline): SGHTA, FQGTGA. V dropped 0 bases and J dropped 2; count of bases not matched to a gene: 0. The CDR3 runs 14 residues. The CDR3, as DNA: TGTGCCAGCAGCTTAACACAGGGGGCCTACGAGCAGTACTTC. Its protein is CASSLTQGAYEQYF.

This clonotype has at least ten counts. This rearrangement joins TRBV29-1 to TRBJ2-6; 7 bases align to TRBD1. The CDR3 extends over 17 amino acids. With V trimmed by 1 base and J by 0 bases, 6 bases remained unmatched. Germline V CDR1 and CDR2: SQVTM, ANQGSEA. The CDR3 spells CSVEGVTGNSGANVLTF. CDR3 DNA sequence: TGCAGCGTTGAAGGGGTGACAGGGAACTCTGGGGCCAACGTCCTGACTTTC. Full variable domain (rest looked up from reference TRBV29-1 and TRBJ2-6): SAVISQKPSRDICQRGTSLTIQCQVDSQVTMMFWYRQQPGQSLTLIATANQGSEATYESGFVIDKFPISRPNLTFSTLTVSNMSPEDSSIYLCSVEGVTGNSGANVLTFGAGSRLTVL.